The sample holds many counts of the clone carrying this T cell receptor (beta chain). Its antigen remains unknown. The CDR3 runs 14 residues. Trimming at V came to 6 bases and at J to 2 bases, leaving 5 bases not matched to a gene. From germline, CDR1 is SNHLY and CDR2 FYNNEI. Authors of the study amplified TCR beta CDR3 regions from RNA transcripts. The TCR CDR3 was amplified in a first-round RT-PCR using the HTBI primer set. Using its own MiXCR run on the multiplex PCR reads, TCRdb lists one record per CDR3 protein. The sample includes fewer than 500,000 distinct CDR3 sequences, roughly 14% of them seen just once. The data originate from a study of T cells in Graves' hyperthyroidism and ophthalmopathy. Findings and limits, study-wide: Progression to ophthalmopathy was predicted a median of roughly 6.8 months early. Patients with ophthalmopathy were separated from those with stable hyperthyroidism by a 13 V-J model. Most thyroid-expanded clonotypes above 0.001 were also found in blood.

Using around 10 ml of fresh peripheral blood, PBMCs were prepared. The rearrangement joins TRBV2 to TRBJ2-3; 7 bases align to TRBD2. The TCR comes from a young man with Graves' ophthalmopathy. Sequencing input: blood. The CDR3 bases are TGTGCCAGCAGGGAGCGGGAAAACACAGATACGCAGTATTTT. Its translation is CASRERENTDTQYF.